This T cell receptor (beta chain) was identified in a study of T cell responses to AZD1222 COVID-19 vaccine. Repertoires were generated with immunoSEQ multiplex PCR, while TCRdb's copy carries only in-frame clones and drops some. Altogether roughly 50,000 clones are present, 75% to 90% being singletons, with the ten largest covering about 5%. The clonotype originates from an adult who received the AZD1222 COVID-19 vaccine. Sequencing used peripheral blood, obtained 28 days after the second AZD1222 dose.

CDR3 loop: CASSVGGRSSGNTIYF. In DNA, the CDR3 is TGTGCCAGCAGCGTAGGGGGCAGGAGCTCTGGAAACACCATATATTTT. This chain connects TRBV9 to TRBJ1-3; tentatively, D is TRBD1 (5 bases). CDR1 is SGDLS, CDR2 YYNGEE, per germline. With 0 bases removed from V and 0 bases from J, the gap between germline ends came to 10 bases. CDR3 length: 16 amino acids.